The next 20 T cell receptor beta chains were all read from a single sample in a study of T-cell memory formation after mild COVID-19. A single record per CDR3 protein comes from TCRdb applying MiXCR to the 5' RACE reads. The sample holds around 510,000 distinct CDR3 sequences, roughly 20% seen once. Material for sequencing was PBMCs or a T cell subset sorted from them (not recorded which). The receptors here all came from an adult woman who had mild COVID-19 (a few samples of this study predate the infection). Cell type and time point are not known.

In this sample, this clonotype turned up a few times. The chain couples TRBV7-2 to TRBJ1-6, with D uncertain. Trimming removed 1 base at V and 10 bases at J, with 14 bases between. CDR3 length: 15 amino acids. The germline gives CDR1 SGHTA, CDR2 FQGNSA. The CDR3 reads CASSLDSRLNSPLHF. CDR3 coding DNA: TGTGCCAGCAGCTTAGATTCCCGACTGAACTCACCCCTCCACTTT.

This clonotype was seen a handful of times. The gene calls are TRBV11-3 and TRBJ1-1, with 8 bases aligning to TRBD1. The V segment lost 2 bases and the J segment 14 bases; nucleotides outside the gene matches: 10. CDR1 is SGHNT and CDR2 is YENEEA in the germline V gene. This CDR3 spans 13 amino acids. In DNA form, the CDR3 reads TGTGCCAGCAGCTTAACTACTCGGACAGGGTCCTTCTTT. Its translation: CASSLTTRTGSFF.

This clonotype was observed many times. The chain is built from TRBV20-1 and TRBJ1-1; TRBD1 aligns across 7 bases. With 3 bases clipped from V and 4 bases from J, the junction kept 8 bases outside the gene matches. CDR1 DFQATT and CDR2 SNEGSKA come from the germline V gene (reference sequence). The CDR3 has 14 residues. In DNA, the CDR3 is TGCAGTGCTAGCGAGACAGGGCAGGGCACTGAAGCTTTCTTT. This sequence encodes CSASETGQGTEAFF.

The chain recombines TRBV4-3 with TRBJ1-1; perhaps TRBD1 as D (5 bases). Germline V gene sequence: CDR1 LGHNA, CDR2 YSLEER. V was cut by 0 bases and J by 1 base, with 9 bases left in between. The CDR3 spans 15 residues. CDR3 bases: TGCGCCAGCAGCCAAGATTGGACACCGAACACTGAAGCTTTCTTT. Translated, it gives CASSQDWTPNTEAFF.

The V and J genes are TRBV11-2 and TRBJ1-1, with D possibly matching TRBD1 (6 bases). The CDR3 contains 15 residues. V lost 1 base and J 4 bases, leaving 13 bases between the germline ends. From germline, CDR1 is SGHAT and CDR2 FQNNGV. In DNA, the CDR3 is TGTGCCAGCAGCTTAGTGGCGGGGGCGGCCACTGAAGCTTTCTTT. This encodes CASSLVAGAATEAFF.

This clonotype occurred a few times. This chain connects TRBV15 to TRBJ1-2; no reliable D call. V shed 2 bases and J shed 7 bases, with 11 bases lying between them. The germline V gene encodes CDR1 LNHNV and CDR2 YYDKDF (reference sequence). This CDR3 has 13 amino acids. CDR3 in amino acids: CATSRFTWGGYTF. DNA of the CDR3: TGTGCCACCAGCAGATTTACCTGGGGTGGCTACACCTTC.

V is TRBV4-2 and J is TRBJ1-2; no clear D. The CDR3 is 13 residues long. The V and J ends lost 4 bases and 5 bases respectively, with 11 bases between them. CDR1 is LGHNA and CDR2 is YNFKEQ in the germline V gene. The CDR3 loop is CASSPPMGYGYTF. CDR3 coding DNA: TGTGCCAGCAGCCCCCCCATGGGTTATGGCTACACCTTC.

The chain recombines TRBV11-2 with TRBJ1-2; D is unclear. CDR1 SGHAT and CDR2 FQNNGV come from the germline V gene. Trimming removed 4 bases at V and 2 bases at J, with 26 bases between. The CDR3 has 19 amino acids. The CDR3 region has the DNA TGTGCCAGCAGCTCCCTCCCGGGTCAGGTTGCAGGACCGAACTATGGCTACACCTTC. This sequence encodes CASSSLPGQVAGPNYGYTF.

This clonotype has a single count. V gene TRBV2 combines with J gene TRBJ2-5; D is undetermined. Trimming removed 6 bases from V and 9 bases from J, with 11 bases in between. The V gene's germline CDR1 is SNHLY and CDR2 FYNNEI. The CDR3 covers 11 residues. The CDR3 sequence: CASSYTLAQYF. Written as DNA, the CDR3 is TGTGCCAGCAGCTACACGTTGGCCCAGTACTTC.

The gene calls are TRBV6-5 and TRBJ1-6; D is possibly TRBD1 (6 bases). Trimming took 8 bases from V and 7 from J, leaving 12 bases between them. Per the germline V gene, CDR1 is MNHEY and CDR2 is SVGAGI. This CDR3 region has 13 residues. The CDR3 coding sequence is TGTGCCAGCCGGCCCACAGGGAATTCACCCCTCCACTTT. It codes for CASRPTGNSPLHF.

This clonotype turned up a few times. The CDR3, as DNA: TGCGCCAGCAGCGTGCTGACTAGCGGGAGAGCAGATACGCAGTATTTT. Translation gives CASSVLTSGRADTQYF. The chain uses TRBV5-1 and TRBJ2-3, with 12 bases lining up with TRBD2. Trimming at V came to 4 bases and at J to 4 bases, leaving 7 bases not matched to a gene. Germline V gives CDR1 SGHRS, CDR2 YFSETQ. There are 16 residues in the CDR3.

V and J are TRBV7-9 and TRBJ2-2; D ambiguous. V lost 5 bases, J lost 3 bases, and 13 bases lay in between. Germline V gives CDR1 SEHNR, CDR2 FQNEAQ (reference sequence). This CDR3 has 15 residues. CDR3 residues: CASSPPVRHTGELFF. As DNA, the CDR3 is TGTGCCAGCAGCCCTCCGGTTCGCCACACCGGGGAGCTGTTTTTT.

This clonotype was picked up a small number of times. The CDR3 loop is CASSLRAQDTTDTQYF. CDR3 coding DNA: TGTGCCAGCAGTTTAAGGGCCCAAGATACCACAGATACGCAGTATTTT. The rearrangement uses TRBV28 and TRBJ2-3; D remains ambiguous. The germline V gene encodes CDR1 MDHEN and CDR2 SYDVKM. With 2 bases removed from V and 2 bases from J, the gap between germline ends came to 14 bases. This CDR3 comprises 16 residues.

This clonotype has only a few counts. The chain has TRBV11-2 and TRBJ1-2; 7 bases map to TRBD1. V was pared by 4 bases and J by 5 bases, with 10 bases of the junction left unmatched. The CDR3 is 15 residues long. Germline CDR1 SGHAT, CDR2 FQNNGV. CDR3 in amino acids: CASSSPGQRSYGYTF. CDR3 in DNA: TGTGCCAGCAGCTCTCCGGGACAGAGGTCGTATGGCTACACCTTC.

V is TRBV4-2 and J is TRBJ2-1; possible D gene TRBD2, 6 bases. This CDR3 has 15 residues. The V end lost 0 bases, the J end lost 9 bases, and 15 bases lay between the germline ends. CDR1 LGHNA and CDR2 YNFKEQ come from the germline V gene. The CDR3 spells CASSQEAGIYGEQFF. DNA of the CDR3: TGTGCCAGCAGCCAAGAGGCGGGAATTTATGGTGAGCAGTTCTTC.

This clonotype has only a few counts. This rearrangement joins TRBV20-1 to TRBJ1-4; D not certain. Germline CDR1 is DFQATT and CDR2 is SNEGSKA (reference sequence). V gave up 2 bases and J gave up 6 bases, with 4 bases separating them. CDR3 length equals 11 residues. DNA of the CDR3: TGCAGTGCTAGAAACTATGAAAAACTGTTTTTT. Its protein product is CSARNYEKLFF.

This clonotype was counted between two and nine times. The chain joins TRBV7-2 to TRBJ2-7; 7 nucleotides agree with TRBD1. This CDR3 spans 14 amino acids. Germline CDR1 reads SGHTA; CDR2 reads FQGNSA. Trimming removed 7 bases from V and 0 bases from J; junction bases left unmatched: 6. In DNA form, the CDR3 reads TGTGCCAGCAAACCGGGACAGAGCTCCTACGAGCAGTACTTC. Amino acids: CASKPGQSSYEQYF.

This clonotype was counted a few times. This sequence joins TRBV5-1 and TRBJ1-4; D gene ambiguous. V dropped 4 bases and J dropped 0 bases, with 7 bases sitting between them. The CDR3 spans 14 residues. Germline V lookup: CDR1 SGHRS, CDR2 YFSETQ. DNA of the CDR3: TGCGCCAGCAGCCCCGGGACAACTAATGAAAAACTGTTTTTT. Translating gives CASSPGTTNEKLFF.

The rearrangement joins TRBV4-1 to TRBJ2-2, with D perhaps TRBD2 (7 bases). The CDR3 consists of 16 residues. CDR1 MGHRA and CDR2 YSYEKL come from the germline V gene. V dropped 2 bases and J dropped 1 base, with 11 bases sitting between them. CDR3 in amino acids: CASSQPGGLNTGELFF. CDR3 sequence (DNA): TGCGCCAGCAGCCAACCCGGGGGGCTGAACACCGGGGAGCTGTTTTTT.

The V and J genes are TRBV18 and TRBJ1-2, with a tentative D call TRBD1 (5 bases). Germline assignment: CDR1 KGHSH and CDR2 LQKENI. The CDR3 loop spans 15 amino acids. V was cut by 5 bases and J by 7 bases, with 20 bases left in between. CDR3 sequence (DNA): TGTGCCAGCTCATCCGGGACTCCCGGAGTTTTTGGCTACACCTTC. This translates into CASSSGTPGVFGYTF.